These 12 T cell receptor beta chains came from one sample sequenced in a study of Ad26.COV2.S vaccination and SARS-CoV-2 variants. Repertoires were generated with immunoSEQ multiplex PCR, while TCRdb's copy carries only in-frame clones and drops some. The table shows hundreds of thousands of clones, with approximately 90% occurring only once. Indicated treatment: roughly 20 received Ad26.COV2.S at low or high dose, single or two shots; several received placebo; per-sample allocation not given. Specimens were obtained on day 63 following the first vaccine or placebo injection. Sample: peripheral blood, taken in a trial of Ad26.COV2.S vaccine versus placebo. The receptor source for this set is a person between 18 and 65 years old who received the Ad26.COV2.S COVID-19 vaccine or a placebo.

The V call is TRBV5-1, the J call TRBJ1-2, with D hard to call. This CDR3 contains 13 residues. The germline gives CDR1 SGHRS, CDR2 YFSETQ. The germline V and J ends were trimmed by 7 bases and 8 bases, with 18 bases remaining between them. CDR3 sequence: CASGENDREGYTF. DNA of the CDR3: TGCGCCAGCGGGGAAAATGATAGGGAAGGCTACACCTTC.

The chain is built from TRBV4-2 and TRBJ1-2; D is unclear. Trimming took 0 bases from V and 1 from J, leaving 12 bases between them. The CDR3 totals 16 residues. Germline-derived CDR1 and CDR2 are LGHNA and YNFKEQ. CDR3 nucleotide sequence: TGTGCCAGCAGCCAAGAAGCCCGAGACGGTAACTATGGCTACACCTTC. Translation: CASSQEARDGNYGYTF.

The V and J genes are TRBV7-9 and TRBJ2-1; 10 nucleotides agree with TRBD2. V shed 4 bases, J shed 5 bases, and the junction held 2 bases outside the gene matches. The CDR3 totals 14 residues. CDR1 and CDR2 (germline): SEHNR, FQNEAQ (reference sequence). CDR3 in DNA: TGTGCCAGCAGCTCTAGCGGGAGTAACAATGAGCAGTTCTTC. Translated, it gives CASSSSGSNNEQFF.

A note on this clone: One end of the junction does not line up with germline, which may come from a read error. J is TRBJ2-7 and V is TRBV25-1; tentative D call: TRBD1 (6 bases). The germline V gene has CDR1 MGHDK and CDR2 SYGVNS. This CDR3 has 15 residues. CDR3: CASRELVGQTYEQYF. The CDR3 bases are TGTGCCAGCAGGGAATTGGTGGGACAAACCTACGAGCAGTACTTC.

The genes are TRBV6-5 and TRBJ2-7, with D possibly matching TRBD1 (6 bases). Germline V gene sequence: CDR1 MNHEY, CDR2 SVGAGI. V was pared by 0 bases and J by 2 bases, with 11 bases between. The CDR3 is made up of 15 amino acids. CDR3 amino acids: CASSYSRTAAYEQYF. Written as DNA, the CDR3 is TGTGCCAGCAGTTACTCTCGGACAGCGGCCTACGAGCAGTACTTC.

The V and J genes are TRBV5-1 and TRBJ2-1; 8 bases fit TRBD1. The germline gives CDR1 SGHRS, CDR2 YFSETQ. J was trimmed by 8 bases and V by 1 base; bases with no gene match: 11. The CDR3 runs 16 residues. This CDR3 reads CASSLRPGQVGDEQFF. CDR3 nucleotides: TGCGCCAGCAGCTTGCGCCCGGGACAGGTCGGGGATGAGCAGTTCTTC.

This chain connects TRBV6-5 to TRBJ1-4; a possible D gene is TRBD1 (6 bases). The germline gives CDR1 MNHEY, CDR2 SVGAGI. Trimming stripped 5 bases from V and 1 base from J, with 8 bases between. The CDR3 loop spans 14 amino acids. The CDR3 reads CASSKQGTNEKLFF. The CDR3 DNA is TGTGCCAGCAGTAAACAGGGAACTAATGAAAAACTGTTTTTT.

The chain combines TRBV9 with TRBJ2-2, with 10 positions matching TRBD2. Germline CDR1 is SGDLS and CDR2 is YYNGEE. V shed 4 bases and J 2 bases; nucleotides not matched to a gene: 5. This CDR3 contains 16 residues. For the CDR3, the DNA is TGTGCCAGCAGCAAAACTAGCGGGACTAACACCGGGGAGCTGTTTTTT. Translation gives CASSKTSGTNTGELFF.

V gene TRBV7-6 combines with J gene TRBJ2-2; 13 bases map to TRBD2. The J segment lost 5 bases and the V segment lost 5 bases, leaving 11 bases of the junction unmatched. This CDR3 is 18 amino acids long. Germline CDR1 SGHVS, CDR2 FNYEAQ. The CDR3: CASSLMLTSGGTTGELFF. The CDR3 DNA follows: TGTGCCAGCAGCCTTATGCTGACTAGCGGGGGGACTACCGGGGAGCTGTTTTTT.

This clone appeared once. This chain uses TRBV18 with TRBJ1-1, with D unclear. Germline V gives CDR1 KGHSH, CDR2 LQKENI. The ends were cut back, 2 bases at V and 0 bases at J, with 7 bases in the middle. The CDR3 has 14 residues. The CDR3 here is CASSPATVNTEAFF. Written as DNA, the CDR3 is TGTGCCAGCTCACCAGCCACTGTGAACACTGAAGCTTTCTTT.

This clone has just one count. CDR3 DNA: TGTGCCAGCAACCCCGGGACGGCTGGAAACACCATATATTTT. This encodes CASNPGTAGNTIYF. The chain is built from TRBV2 and TRBJ1-3; D is possibly TRBD1 (5 bases). Per the germline V gene, CDR1 is SNHLY and CDR2 is FYNNEI. This CDR3 region has 14 residues. V was pared by 7 bases and J by 2 bases, with 12 bases between.

The chain uses TRBV5-1 and TRBJ1-2; tentatively, D is TRBD1 (5 bases). V was trimmed by 1 base and J by 12 bases, leaving 16 bases between them. The CDR3 is 13 residues long. Germline CDR1 is SGHRS and CDR2 is YFSETQ. The chain's CDR3 is CASSLSPSQVNTF. CDR3 sequence (DNA): TGCGCCAGCAGCTTGAGTCCGTCACAGGTCAACACCTTC.